One and the same sample provided the 27 T cell receptor beta chains below, sequenced in a study of chemoradiotherapy in HPV16-positive cancers. Produced via immunoSEQ multiplex PCR; TCRdb's table is partial and in-frame only. The data contain fewer than 3,500 clones, around 90% of them singletons. This specimen was tumor tissue, taken from a patient who underwent chemoradiotherapy. Receptor source: a human donor with HPV-associated anogenital cancer.

This clone was counted between two and nine times. The CDR3 here is CASSRIAGGFSYEQYF. CDR3 DNA: TGTGCCAGCAGCCGTATTGCTGGGGGCTTCTCCTACGAGCAGTACTTC. The gene calls are TRBV13 and TRBJ2-7, with D perhaps TRBD1 (6 bases). The CDR3 loop spans 16 amino acids. V was clipped by 5 bases and J by 0 bases, with 17 bases between them. Germline CDR1 and CDR2: PRHDT and FYEKMQ (reference sequence).

The rearrangement joins TRBV29-1 to TRBJ2-3, with 8 bases matching TRBD1. The CDR3 is 13 amino acids. V lost 1 base and J lost 3; bases outside the gene matches: 0. Germline CDR1 SQVTM, CDR2 ANQGSEA. The chain's CDR3 is CSVEGTGTDTQYF. The DNA of the CDR3 is TGCAGCGTTGAAGGGACAGGGACAGATACGCAGTATTTT.

The chain uses TRBV11-2 and TRBJ1-2; TRBD1 is a possible D gene (5 bases). Between the trimmed V and J ends, which lost 7 bases and 3 bases, there was a span of 6 bases. The CDR3 loop spans 11 amino acids. Germline V gives CDR1 SGHAT, CDR2 FQNNGV. CDR3 bases: TGTGCCAGCACGGGGGACTATGGCTACACCTTC. It is translated as CASTGDYGYTF.

This clone was observed a few times. The CDR3 loop is CASRTDSGAREQYF. CDR3 nucleotides: TGTGCCAGCCGAACCGATTCGGGGGCACGCGAGCAGTACTTC. J is TRBJ2-7 and V is TRBV28; D might be TRBD1 or TRBD2, each matching 6 bases. V shed 8 bases and J shed 6 bases, with 20 bases lying between them. This CDR3 comprises 14 residues. The V gene's germline CDR1 is MDHEN and CDR2 SYDVKM.

This rearrangement joins TRBV7-2 to TRBJ2-1; 9 positions agree with TRBD1. Trimming cost V 4 bases and J 3 bases; bases outside gene matches: 4. The CDR3 length is 15 residues. CDR1 and CDR2 from the germline V gene are SGHTA and FQGNSA. The CDR3 bases are TGTGCCAGCAGCTCCGCGGGACAGGGCTACAATGAGCAGTTCTTC. Translating it yields CASSSAGQGYNEQFF.

The rearrangement joins TRBV5-4 to TRBJ2-7; 7 nucleotides agree with TRBD1. V lost 3 bases to trimming and J lost 0 bases; unmatched junction nucleotides: 3. The CDR3 totals 14 residues. Per germline, CDR1 SGHNT and CDR2 YYREEE (reference sequence). Here the CDR3 DNA reads TGTGCCAGCAGCTGGGGGACAGTCTCCTACGAGCAGTACTTC. This encodes CASSWGTVSYEQYF.

This chain joins TRBV5-5 and TRBJ2-7, with D uncertain. Germline V gene lookup returns CDR1 SGHKS and CDR2 YYEKEE (reference sequence). The CDR3 loop spans 12 amino acids. V lost 4 bases and J 4 bases, leaving 9 bases between the germline ends. CDR3 bases: TGTGCCAGCAGCCGAGACCGGTACGAGCAGTACTTC. Its translation: CASSRDRYEQYF.

The rearrangement uses TRBV6-5 and TRBJ1-4, with D tentatively TRBD1 (5 bases). The ends were cut back, 6 bases at V and 5 bases at J, with 16 bases in the middle. The CDR3 totals 15 residues. Germline V gene lookup returns CDR1 MNHEY and CDR2 SVGAGI. CDR3 bases: TGTGCCAGCAGGGACCCCAGGGAGGGAAATGAAAAACTGTTTTTT. As protein: CASRDPREGNEKLFF.

With respect to this clone: The same CDR3 arises from other DNA sequences in this sample as well. The V gene is TRBV29-1, the J gene TRBJ2-5; 8 nucleotides match TRBD2. CDR3 length equals 16 residues. Germline V gives CDR1 SQVTM, CDR2 ANQGSEA. Unmatched junction bases numbered 12, after V lost 0 bases and J lost 6 bases. The CDR3 nucleotides read TGCAGCGTTGAAGATTTGTGGGCGGGAGGAGGGAAGACCCAGTACTTC. Translation gives CSVEDLWAGGGKTQYF.

The chain recombines TRBV6-1 with TRBJ2-2; the D gene is possibly TRBD1 (8 bases). Trimming stripped 8 bases from V and 7 bases from J, with 17 bases between. Germline CDR1 is MNHNS and CDR2 is SASEGT. The CDR3 has 14 amino acids. The CDR3 reads CASQGAGGVGELFF. In DNA form, the CDR3 reads TGTGCCAGCCAGGGGGCAGGGGGGGTCGGGGAGCTGTTTTTT.

The gene calls are TRBV10-3 and TRBJ2-3; 8 nucleotides line up with TRBD2. With V trimmed by 3 bases and J by 9 bases, 8 bases remained unmatched. The CDR3 runs to 14 residues. Germline loops: CDR1 ENHRY, CDR2 SYGVKD. The CDR3 here is CAISDAGGPGTQYF. Here the CDR3 DNA reads TGTGCCATCAGTGATGCGGGAGGTCCAGGGACGCAGTATTTT.

The genes are TRBV10-3 and TRBJ2-1, with TRBD1 matching 10 bases. After removal of 6 bases from V and 8 bases from J, the junction contained 4 bases not matched to a gene. Looked up from germline, CDR1 is ENHRY and CDR2 is SYGVKD. The CDR3 is 13 residues long. The CDR3 nucleotides read TGTGCCATCAGGAAGACAGGGGGCGATGAGCAGTTCTTC. Translating gives CAIRKTGGDEQFF.

The rearrangement joins TRBV5-5 to TRBJ1-2; no clear D. The V end lost 4 bases, the J end lost 8 bases, and 9 bases lay between the germline ends. The CDR3 spans 11 residues. CDR1 and CDR2 (germline): SGHKS, YYEKEE (reference sequence). CDR3 coding DNA: TGTGCCAGCAGCCCTGGCAGGGGCTACACCTTC. Its translation is CASSPGRGYTF.

The chain carries TRBV5-1 and TRBJ2-5, with 12 positions matching TRBD2. Germline V gene lookup returns CDR1 SGHRS and CDR2 YFSETQ. This CDR3 region has 16 residues. V gave up 4 bases and J gave up 5 bases; unmatched junction bases: 9. This CDR3 reads CASSLDLAGGPETQYF. In DNA, the CDR3 is TGCGCCAGCAGCCTAGATCTAGCGGGAGGGCCGGAGACCCAGTACTTC.

The chain recombines TRBV5-1 with TRBJ2-1; D may be TRBD1 (6 bases). CDR3 length: 14 amino acids. Germline-derived CDR1 and CDR2 are SGHRS and YFSETQ. Trimming pared 9 bases from V and 5 bases from J, leaving 18 bases between. The DNA for the CDR3 is TGCGCCACCTCTACAGGGTCCCCTAACAATGAGCAGTTCTTC. It yields the protein CATSTGSPNNEQFF.

This chain links TRBV19 with TRBJ1-1, with 7 bases identical to TRBD1. V trimming: 2 bases; J trimming: 7 bases; junction bases outside the gene matches: 4. The CDR3 runs 13 residues. CDR1 is LNHDA, CDR2 SQIVND, per germline (reference sequence). The CDR3 loop reads CASSISGGDEAFF. The DNA of the CDR3 is TGTGCCAGTAGTATATCAGGGGGAGATGAAGCTTTCTTT. Filled out from reference TRBV19 and TRBJ1-1, the complete variable domain reads DGGITQSPKYLFRKEGQNVTLSCEQNLNHDAMYWYRQDPGQGLRLIYYSQIVNDFQKGDIAEGYSVSREKKESFPLTVTSAQKNPTAFYLCASSISGGDEAFFGQGTRLTVV.

The CDR3 protein is CASSQDRIYEQYF. The CDR3 region has the DNA TGTGCCAGCAGCCAGGACAGGATCTACGAGCAGTACTTC. The J gene is TRBJ2-7, the V gene TRBV6-4, with TRBD1 matching 7 bases. V shed 6 bases, J shed 3 bases, and the junction held 5 bases outside the gene matches. CDR3 length equals 13 residues. Germline V gene lookup returns CDR1 MRHNA and CDR2 SNTAGT.

This clone appeared once. The chain employs TRBV7-2 and TRBJ2-1, with 9 bases aligning to TRBD2. Germline assignment: CDR1 SGHTA and CDR2 FQGNSA. The CDR3 totals 16 residues. V shed 5 bases, J shed 4 bases, and the junction held 9 bases outside the gene matches. The CDR3 reads CASSVPSGMGYNEQFF. DNA for the CDR3: TGTGCCAGCAGCGTTCCTAGCGGGATGGGTTACAATGAGCAGTTCTTC.

The V and J genes are TRBV28 and TRBJ2-1; a weak D match, TRBD2 (6 bases). V was shortened by 3 bases and J by 5 bases, with 11 bases between the two germline ends. Germline loops: CDR1 MDHEN, CDR2 SYDVKM. CDR3 length: 14 residues. CDR3 DNA sequence: TGTGCCAGCAGTTTCACGGGACTCCACAATGAGCAGTTCTTC. This encodes CASSFTGLHNEQFF. Combining the CDR3 with reference TRBV28 and TRBJ2-1 gives the whole variable domain DVKVTQSSRYLVKRTGEKVFLECVQDMDHENMFWYRQDPGLGLRLIYFSYDVKMKEKGDIPEGYSVSREKKERFSLILESASTNQTSMYLCASSFTGLHNEQFFGPGTRLTVL.

The CDR3 nucleotides read TGTGCCAGCAAAGTCCGGCAAGAGACCCAGTACTTC. This sequence encodes CASKVRQETQYF. The chain is built from TRBV6-1 and TRBJ2-5; D unresolved. The ends were cut back, 7 bases at V and 2 bases at J, with 8 bases in the middle. CDR3 size: 12 residues. The germline gives CDR1 MNHNS, CDR2 SASEGT.

The rearrangement links TRBV18 to TRBJ1-5; D unresolved. The V end was cut by 3 bases, the J end by 5 bases, with 5 bases between. Germline V gene data show CDR1 as KGHSH and CDR2 as LQKENI. The CDR3 covers 12 residues. The CDR3 region is CASSPVDQPQHF. The CDR3 nucleotides read TGTGCCAGCTCACCCGTAGATCAGCCCCAGCATTTT.

The chain recombines TRBV2 with TRBJ2-7; 9 bases line up with TRBD2. Germline V gives CDR1 SNHLY, CDR2 FYNNEI. This CDR3 has 15 amino acids. Trimming removed 3 bases from V and 5 bases from J; junction bases left unmatched: 8. The CDR3 coding sequence is TGTGCCAGCAGTGATGGGGATAGCGGGAGAAACGAGCAGTACTTC. Translated: CASSDGDSGRNEQYF. The whole variable domain, filled in from reference TRBV2 and TRBJ2-7, reads EPEVTQTPSHQVTQMGQEVILRCVPISNHLYFYWYRQILGQKVEFLVSFYNNEISEKSEIFDDQFSVERPDGSNFTLKIRSTKLEDSAMYFCASSDGDSGRNEQYFGPGTRLTVT.

The chain couples TRBV18 to TRBJ2-2; D possibly corresponds to TRBD1 (5 bases). Looked up from germline, CDR1 is KGHSH and CDR2 is LQKENI. The CDR3 totals 16 residues. The germline V and J ends were trimmed by 1 base and 4 bases, with 13 bases remaining between them. The chain's CDR3 is CASSPQGPRFTGELFF. CDR3 in DNA: TGTGCCAGCTCACCACAGGGGCCCCGATTCACCGGGGAGCTGTTTTTT.

The chain couples TRBV19 to TRBJ1-1, with 7 positions matching TRBD1. CDR1 is LNHDA and CDR2 is SQIVND in the germline V gene (reference sequence). This CDR3 comprises 13 residues. The V and J ends lost 0 bases and 10 bases, in that order; junction bases with no gene match: 5. The CDR3 reads CASSIDPRTGAFF. The DNA of the CDR3 is TGTGCCAGTAGTATAGATCCTCGGACAGGAGCTTTCTTT.

This chain links TRBV6-4 with TRBJ2-3; 9 bases align to TRBD1. The CDR3 spans 16 residues. Trimming removed 0 bases from V and 4 bases from J; junction bases left unmatched: 5. Looked up from germline, CDR1 is MRHNA and CDR2 is SNTAGT. CDR3 protein: CASSDSGQGGPDTQYF. The CDR3 DNA reads TGTGCCAGCAGTGACTCGGGACAGGGAGGCCCAGATACGCAGTATTTT.

The J gene is TRBJ2-7, the V gene TRBV11-2; maybe TRBD1 (5 bases). Germline V gives CDR1 SGHAT, CDR2 FQNNGV. The CDR3 contains 14 residues. V lost 0 bases to trimming and J lost 6 bases, with 12 bases between them. The CDR3 region is CASSLDRTKGEQYF. In DNA, the CDR3 is TGTGCCAGCAGCTTAGATAGGACAAAAGGCGAGCAGTACTTC. The full variable domain, with the rest looked up from reference TRBV11-2 and TRBJ2-7, is EAGVAQSPRYKIIEKRQSVAFWCNPISGHATLYWYQQILGQGPKLLIQFQNNGVVDDSQLPKDRFSAERLKGVDSTLKIQPAKLEDSAVYLCASSLDRTKGEQYFGPGTRLTVT.

The chain links TRBV29-1 to TRBJ2-3, with 11 bases matching TRBD2. The junction had 4 bases not matched to a gene; V was cut back by 7 bases and J by 4 bases. CDR3 size: 13 residues. Looked up from germline, CDR1 is SQVTM and CDR2 is ANQGSEA. The CDR3 DNA reads as TGCAGCGGAGCACTAGCGGGAGCAGATACGCAGTATTTT. This codes for CSGALAGADTQYF.